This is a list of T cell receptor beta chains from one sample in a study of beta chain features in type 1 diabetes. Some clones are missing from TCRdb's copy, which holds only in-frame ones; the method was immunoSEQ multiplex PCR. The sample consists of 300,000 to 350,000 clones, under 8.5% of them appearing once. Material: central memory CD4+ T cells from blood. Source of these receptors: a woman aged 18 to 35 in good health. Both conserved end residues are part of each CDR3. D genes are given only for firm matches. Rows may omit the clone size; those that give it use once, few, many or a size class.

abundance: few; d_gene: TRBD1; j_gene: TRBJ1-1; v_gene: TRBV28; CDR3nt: TGTGCCAGCAGTAACGGACAGGGAAGTACTGAAGCTTTCTTT; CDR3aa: CASSNGQGSTEAFF
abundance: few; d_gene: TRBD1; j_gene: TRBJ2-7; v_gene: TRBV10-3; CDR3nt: TGTGCCAGCAGACAGGGCTTAGGGGCGTCCTACGAGCAGTACTTC; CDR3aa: CASRQGLGASYEQYF
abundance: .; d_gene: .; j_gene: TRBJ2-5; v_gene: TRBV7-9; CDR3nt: TGTGCCAGCAGACAGACTCAAGAGACCCAGTACTTC; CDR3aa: CASRQTQETQYF
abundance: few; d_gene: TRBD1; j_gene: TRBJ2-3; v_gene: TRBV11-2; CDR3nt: TGCGCCAGCAGCCCCGGGGCAGGGGGCGCAGATACGCAGTATTTT; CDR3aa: CASSPGAGGADTQYF
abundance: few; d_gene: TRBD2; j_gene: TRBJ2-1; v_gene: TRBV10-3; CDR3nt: TGTGCCATCAGCTCAGCGGGAGGGCCGATTGAGCAGTTCTTC; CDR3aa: CAISSAGGPIEQFF
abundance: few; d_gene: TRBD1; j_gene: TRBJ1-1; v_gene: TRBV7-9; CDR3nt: TGTGCCAGCAGACGAACAGGGGCGAACACTGAAGCTTTCTTT; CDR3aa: CASRRTGANTEAFF
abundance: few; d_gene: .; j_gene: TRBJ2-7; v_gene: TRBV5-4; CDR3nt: TGTGCCAGCAGCTTGGAATACGGTTACGAGCAGTACTTC; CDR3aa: CASSLEYGYEQYF
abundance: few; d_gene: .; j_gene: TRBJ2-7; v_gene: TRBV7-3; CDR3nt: TGTGCCAGCAGCTTAAGAGCTCGCGACGAGCAGTACTTC; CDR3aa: CASSLRARDEQYF
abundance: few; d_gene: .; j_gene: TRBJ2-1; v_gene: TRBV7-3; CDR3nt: TGTGCCAGCAGCTTCTTTGGGGGAATGGGTGAGCAGTTCTTC; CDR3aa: CASSFFGGMGEQFF
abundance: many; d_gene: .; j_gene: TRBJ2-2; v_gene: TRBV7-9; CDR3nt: TGTGCCAGCAGTTTTAACACCGGGGAGCTGTTTTTT; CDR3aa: CASSFNTGELFF
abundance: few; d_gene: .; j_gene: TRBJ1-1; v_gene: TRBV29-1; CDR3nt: TGCAGCGTTGGAGTATTGAACACTGAAGCTTTCTTT; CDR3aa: CSVGVLNTEAFF
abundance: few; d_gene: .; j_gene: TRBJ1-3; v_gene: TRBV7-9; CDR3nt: TGTGCCAGCAGCAAAGACGGTGGAAACACCATATATTTT; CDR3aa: CASSKDGGNTIYF
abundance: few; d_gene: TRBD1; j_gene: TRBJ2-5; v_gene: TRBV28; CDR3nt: TGTGCCAGCAGTTCAGAATCAGGGGGCCAAGAGACCCAGTACTTC; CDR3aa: CASSSESGGQETQYF
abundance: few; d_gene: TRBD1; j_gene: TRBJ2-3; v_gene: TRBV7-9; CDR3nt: TGTGCCAGCAGCTTAGCGCCGACAGGGACAGGCACAGATACGCAGTATTTT; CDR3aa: CASSLAPTGTGTDTQYF
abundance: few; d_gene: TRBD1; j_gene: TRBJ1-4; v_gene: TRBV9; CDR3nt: TGTGCCAGCATCCCACCACTGAAGACAGGGACAACTAATGAAAAACTGTTTTTT; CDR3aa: CASIPPLKTGTTNEKLFF
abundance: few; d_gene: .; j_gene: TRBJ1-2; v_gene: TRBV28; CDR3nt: TGTGCCAGCAAAAGTAACTATGGCTACACCTTC; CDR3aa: CASKSNYGYTF
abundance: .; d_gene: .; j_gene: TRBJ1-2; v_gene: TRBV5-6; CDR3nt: TGTGCCAGCAGCTGGGCGGATGGCTACACCTTC; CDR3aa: CASSWADGYTF
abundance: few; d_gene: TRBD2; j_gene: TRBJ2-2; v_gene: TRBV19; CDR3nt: TGTGCCAGTCCGCAACTAGCGGGCGGGAACACCGGGGAGCTGTTTTTT; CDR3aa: CASPQLAGGNTGELFF
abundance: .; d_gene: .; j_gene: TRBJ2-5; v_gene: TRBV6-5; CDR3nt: TGTGCCAGCAGTTACTCCTCCTTGGAGACCCAGTACTTC; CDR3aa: CASSYSSLETQYF
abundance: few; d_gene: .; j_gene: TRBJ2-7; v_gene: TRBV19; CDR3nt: TGTGCCACCTCCCGCGGGGGCGCAGGGGCCTACGAGCAGTACTTC; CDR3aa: CATSRGGAGAYEQYF
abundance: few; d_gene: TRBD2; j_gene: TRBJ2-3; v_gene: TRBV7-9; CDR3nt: TGTGCCAGCAGCCGTAGCGGGAGAGGCACAGATACGCAGTATTTT; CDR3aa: CASSRSGRGTDTQYF
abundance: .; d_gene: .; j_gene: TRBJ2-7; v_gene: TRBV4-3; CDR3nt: TGCGCCAGCAGCCAATCTAACTCCTACGAGCAGTACTTC; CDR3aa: CASSQSNSYEQYF
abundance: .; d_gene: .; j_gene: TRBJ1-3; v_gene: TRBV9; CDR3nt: TGTGCCAGCAGCGTAGGGTCGGCCAAATCTGGAAACACCATATATTTT; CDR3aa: CASSVGSAKSGNTIYF
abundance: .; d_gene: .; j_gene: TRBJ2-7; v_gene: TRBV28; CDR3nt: TGTGCCAGCAGTTTTCAGGGGTGGGGGCAGTACTTC; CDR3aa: CASSFQGWGQYF
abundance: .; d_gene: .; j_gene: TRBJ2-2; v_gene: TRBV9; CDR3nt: TGTGCCAGCAGCGTACGGGGCACCGGGGAGCTGTTTTTT; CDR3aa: CASSVRGTGELFF
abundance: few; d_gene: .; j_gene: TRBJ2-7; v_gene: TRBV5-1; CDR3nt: TGCGCCAGCAGCTTGGCCGCGGGGTACGACGAGCAGTACTTC; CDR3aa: CASSLAAGYDEQYF
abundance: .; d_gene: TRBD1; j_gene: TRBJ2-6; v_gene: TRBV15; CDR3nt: TGTGCCACCAGCAGAGCTCAGGGGGCGCCTGGGGCCAACGTCCTGACTTTC; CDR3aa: CATSRAQGAPGANVLTF
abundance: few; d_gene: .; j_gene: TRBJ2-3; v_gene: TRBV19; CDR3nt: TGTGCCAGTAGTACGCCGGGGGCAGGTGGAGATACGCAGTATTTT; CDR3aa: CASSTPGAGGDTQYF
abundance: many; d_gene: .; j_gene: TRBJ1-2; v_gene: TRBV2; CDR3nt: TGTGCCAGCAGTGAAGAACTTAGCTATGGCTACACCTTC; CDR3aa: CASSEELSYGYTF
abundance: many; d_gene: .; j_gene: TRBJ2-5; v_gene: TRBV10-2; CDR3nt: TGCGCCAGCAGTGGTGAGGGGGAGACCCAGTACTTC; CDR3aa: CASSGEGETQYF
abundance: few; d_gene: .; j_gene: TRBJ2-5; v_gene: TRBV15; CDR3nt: TGTGCCACCAGCAGAGCGGGAGTAGAGACCCAGTACTTC; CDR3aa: CATSRAGVETQYF
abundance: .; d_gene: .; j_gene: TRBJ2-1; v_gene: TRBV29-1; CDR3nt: TGCAGCGTTGAAGTGAGAGTGTACTACAATGAGCAGTTCTTC; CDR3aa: CSVEVRVYYNEQFF
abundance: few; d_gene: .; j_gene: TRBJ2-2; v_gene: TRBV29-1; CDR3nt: TGCAGCGTTGAGCGGGCGCTCACCGGGGAGCTGTTTTTT; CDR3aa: CSVERALTGELFF
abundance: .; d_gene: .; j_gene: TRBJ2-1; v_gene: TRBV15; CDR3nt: TGTGCCACCAGAGTGCTCAGAGGGTTCTACAATGAGCAGTTCTTC; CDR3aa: CATRVLRGFYNEQFF
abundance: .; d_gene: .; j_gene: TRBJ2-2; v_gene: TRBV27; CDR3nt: TGTGCCAGCAGTCGGAACACCGGGGAGCTGTTTTTT; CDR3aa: CASSRNTGELFF
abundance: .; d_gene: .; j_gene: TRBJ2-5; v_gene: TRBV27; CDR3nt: TGTGCCAGCAGAACACTAGGGGGAGAGACCCAGTACTTC; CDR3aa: CASRTLGGETQYF
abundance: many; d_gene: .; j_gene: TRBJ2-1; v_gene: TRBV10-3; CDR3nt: TGTGCCATCAGTGAGGACGGAACCTACAATGAGCAGTTCTTC; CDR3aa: CAISEDGTYNEQFF
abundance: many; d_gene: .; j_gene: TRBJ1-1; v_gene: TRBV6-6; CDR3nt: TGTGCCAGCAGTTACGCCTCTGGCAGATCGAACACTGAAGCTTTCTTT; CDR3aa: CASSYASGRSNTEAFF
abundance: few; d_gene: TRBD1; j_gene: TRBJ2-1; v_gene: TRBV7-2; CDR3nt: TGTGCCAGCAGCACCCGCGACAGGGATGGTCACGAGCAGTTCTTC; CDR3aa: CASSTRDRDGHEQFF
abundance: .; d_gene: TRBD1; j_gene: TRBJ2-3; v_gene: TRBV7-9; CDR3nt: TGTGCCAGCAGCCACGGGACAGGGAACACAGATACGCAGTATTTT; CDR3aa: CASSHGTGNTDTQYF
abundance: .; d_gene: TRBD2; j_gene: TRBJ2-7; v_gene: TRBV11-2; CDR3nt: TGTGCCAGCAGCGGGGGACTAGCTGCGGGCGAGCAGTACTTC; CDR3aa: CASSGGLAAGEQYF